The present T cell receptor (beta chain) was sequenced within a study of control samples from healthy donors and cancer patients (dated by TCRdb to about 2020). This clone was observed once. The clone's antigen remains unknown. No per-base quality is available; no much larger clone lies one base away. V drops 1 base and J drops 5 bases, leaving 12 bases in between. The CDR3 measures 15 amino acids from cysteine to phenylalanine. The kept DNA is CDR3 alone, 45 bases in frame from the first base. CDR1 SGHTA and CDR2 FQGNSA were looked up in the germline V gene. Library prep was done by the immunoSEQ multiplex PCR assay. TCRdb retrieved this table from immuneACCESS and kept in-frame rearrangements only. Not all clones are present; in checked studies, unresolved V genes account for under half, and no reason is known for the remainder. In all, the sample holds 130,000 to 150,000 clones, and over 90% of those were seen once. In total, the top ten clones hold 14% of the sample.

The chain is encoded by TRBV7-2 joined to TRBJ1-3; the D segment cannot be called with confidence. The source is a man aged 60 to 75 with colorectal cancer. The material sequenced was PBMCs. The CDR3 in this case is CASSLVPDERNTIYF. The DNA sequence is TGTGCCAGCAGCTTAGTACCGGACGAACGAAACACCATATATTTT.